This is a list of T cell receptor beta chains from one sample in a study of somatic mutations in cytotoxic T cells in rheumatoid arthritis. The table came from immunoSEQ multiplex PCR; TCRdb's copy has only in-frame clones and leaves some out. The repertoire holds roughly 35,000 clones, roughly 80% seen once, with about 3.2% in the top ten. Sequencing used CD8+ T cells sorted from blood. These receptors all stem from a man aged 35-49 years in good health. Each CDR3 is given with its conserved first and last residue.

V,J,CDR3
TRBV25-1,TRBJ2-7,CASRETGGPYEQYF
TRBV2,TRBJ1-5,CASSVPGGLNQPQHF
TRBV7-3,TRBJ2-7,CASSLTGNGEQYF
TRBV4-3,TRBJ2-6,CASSQDQGRGRLSGANVLTF
TRBV7-9,TRBJ2-1,CASSPDFTSGFRYNEQFF
TRBV7-6,TRBJ2-1,CASSSQRNEQFF
TRBV7-9,TRBJ2-7,CASSFQGAPEQYF
TRBV4-3,TRBJ2-3,CASSQERGGRGDTQYF
TRBV28,TRBJ1-5,CASSPSHNQPQHF
TRBV9,TRBJ2-3,CASSPQSRSSTDTQYF
TRBV27,TRBJ1-1,CASSLSGVTEAFF
TRBV11-3,TRBJ2-1,CASSPALVKGGNEQFF
TRBV14,TRBJ1-5,CASSQGNQPQHF
TRBV28,TRBJ1-2,CASSLATDYGYTF
TRBV11-2,TRBJ2-1,CASSLDLAAYNEQFF
TRBV27,TRBJ2-1,CASGGTDFNEQFF
TRBV9,TRBJ1-1,CASSANRNTEAFF
TRBV11-1,TRBJ1-1,CASSWTGGTEAFF
TRBV14,TRBJ1-2,CASSQRTGLPEGYGYTF
TRBV9,TRBJ2-1,CASSAGLAGSYNEQFF
TRBV30,TRBJ2-5,CAWSGLPRETQYF
TRBV28,TRBJ2-7,CASSLPTWEQYF
TRBV4-3,TRBJ2-5,CASSQDGAGGGEETQYF
TRBV5-8,TRBJ1-2,CASSFGGNYGYTF
TRBV7-3,TRBJ2-2,CASSFGLKNTGELFF
TRBV28,TRBJ2-1,CASSSGLAENNEQFF
TRBV6-1,TRBJ1-4,CASSVRRDGEKLFF
TRBV5-1,TRBJ2-1,CASTPASNEQFF
TRBV10-3,TRBJ1-2,CAISDEGGTNYGYTF
TRBV4-3,TRBJ1-4,CASSHWDRPSLPTNEKLFF
TRBV4-1,TRBJ2-7,CASSRRTGQGAHEQYF
TRBV25-1,TRBJ2-1,CASRLAGGYNEQFF
TRBV7-2,TRBJ1-2,CASSKEGGENYGYTF
TRBV28,TRBJ2-1,CASSPQGGYNEQFF
TRBV5-4,TRBJ2-1,CASSFIGLATDNEQFF
TRBV21-1,TRBJ2-2,CVRGGGRAGELFF
TRBV5-1,TRBJ1-1,CASSPMEGEITEAFF
TRBV7-3,TRBJ2-3,CASSKAGGPVDTQYF
TRBV19,TRBJ1-2,CASSMPGQGFLNYGYTF
TRBV13,TRBJ1-3,CASSLGTGGLGNTIYF
TRBV14,TRBJ1-2,CASSQSTAFNYGYTF
TRBV7-9,TRBJ2-7,CASSLVSNYEQYF
TRBV29-1,TRBJ1-3,CSVPGDSGNTIYF
TRBV9,TRBJ2-4,CASGTGATGNIQYF
TRBV9,TRBJ2-5,CASSHRQGEPETQYF